The 30 T cell receptor beta chains below were found in one sample sequenced in a study of spatial heterogeneity in lung cancer. From the 5' RACE reads, TCRdb called clonotypes with MiXCR, one entry per CDR3 protein. The sample has about 36,000 distinct CDR3 sequences; 4% to 6% are singletons. The time point was: sample taken at primary tumor resection. Tumor, nontumor lung or frozen PBMC supplied whole RNA that was sequenced unsorted. The sequenced sample was PBMCs, obtained at surgery. The receptors derive from a female donor with early-stage non-small cell lung cancer.

This clonotype was observed a handful of times. CDR3 amino acids: CASSLPLDRMGGETQYF. For the CDR3, the DNA is TGTGCCAGCAGTTTACCCCTGGACAGGATGGGTGGTGAGACCCAGTACTTC. V and J are TRBV12-3 or TRBV12-4 and TRBJ2-5, with TRBD1 identical over 7 bases. The ends lost 2 bases at V and 5 bases at J; junction bases unmatched: 14. CDR3 size: 17 residues.

This sequence joins TRBV28 and TRBJ2-7; D could derive from TRBD1 or TRBD2 (5 bases each). CDR3 length: 12 residues. Germline V gives CDR1 MDHEN, CDR2 SYDVKM. The germline V and J ends were trimmed by 8 bases and 0 bases, with 8 bases remaining between them. DNA of the CDR3: TGTGCCAGCCTAGGGACCTCCTACGAGCAGTACTTC. Residues: CASLGTSYEQYF.

This clonotype was observed a handful of times. The rearrangement links TRBV19 to TRBJ2-1; maybe TRBD1 (5 bases). V lost 8 bases, J lost 4 bases, and 24 bases lay in between. Germline CDR1 reads LNHDA; CDR2 reads SQIVND (reference sequence). The CDR3 spans 17 residues. The CDR3 coding sequence is TGTGCCAGTGATAGGCAGGGTCTAGGATATGGGTACAATGAGCAGTTCTTC. Translating it yields CASDRQGLGYGYNEQFF.

Ten or more counts support this clonotype. The CDR3 DNA is TGTGCCAGCTCATACTTACAAGAGAACACTGAAGCTTTCTTT. This sequence encodes CASSYLQENTEAFF. The rearrangement uses TRBV18 and TRBJ1-1, with D uncertain. The CDR3 sequence is 14 residues long. V shed 5 bases and J shed 1 base, with 11 bases lying between them. Germline V gives CDR1 KGHSH, CDR2 LQKENI.

This clonotype was seen at least ten times. The chain links TRBV11-1 to TRBJ1-4, with 9 nucleotides matching TRBD1. With V trimmed by 8 bases and J by 3 bases, 1 base remained unmatched. The CDR3 runs to 13 residues. The germline gives CDR1 SGHAT, CDR2 FQDESV (reference sequence). The CDR3 is CASGTGPNEKLFF. In DNA form, the CDR3 reads TGTGCCAGCGGGACAGGGCCTAATGAAAAACTGTTTTTT. The full variable domain, completed using reference TRBV11-1 and TRBJ1-4, is EAEVAQSPRYKITEKSQAVAFWCDPISGHATLYWYRQILGQGPELLVQFQDESVVDDSQLPKDRFSAERLKGVDSTLKIQPAELGDSAMYLCASGTGPNEKLFFGSGTQLSVL.

In its sample, this clonotype was seen many times. The V call is TRBV4-2, the J call TRBJ1-3; weak D call: TRBD1 (6 bases). Germline lookup yields CDR1 LGHNA and CDR2 YNFKEQ. This CDR3 has 17 amino acids. V was trimmed by 0 bases and J by 0 bases, leaving 12 bases between them. The CDR3 protein is CASSQDLAQGSGNTIYF. The CDR3 DNA sequence: TGTGCCAGCAGCCAAGATTTAGCACAGGGCTCTGGAAACACCATATATTTT.

This clonotype was detected many times. The chain uses TRBV28 and TRBJ1-3; D unresolved. Germline V lookup: CDR1 MDHEN, CDR2 SYDVKM. The V end lost 3 bases, the J end lost 0 bases, and 12 bases lay between the germline ends. There are 16 residues in the CDR3. The DNA for the CDR3 is TGTGCCAGCAGTTTCGGCGGAACAACCTCTGGAAACACCATATATTTT. It yields the protein CASSFGGTTSGNTIYF. The full variable domain, its missing parts supplied by reference TRBV28 and TRBJ1-3, is DVKVTQSSRYLVKRTGEKVFLECVQDMDHENMFWYRQDPGLGLRLIYFSYDVKMKEKGDIPEGYSVSREKKERFSLILESASTNQTSMYLCASSFGGTTSGNTIYFGEGSWLTVV.

This clonotype was seen ten or more times. The chain uses TRBV12-2 and TRBJ1-3. TRBV12-2 represents a pseudogene. This CDR3 contains 17 residues. CDR3 nucleotide sequence: TGTGCAAGTCGCCCCACAAAGGACCACAGAAGGACAAACACCATATATTTT. Translating it yields CASRPTKDHRRTNTIYF.

The sample holds many counts of this clonotype. The chain couples TRBV29-1 to TRBJ2-7, with 11 bases aligning to TRBD2. Germline-derived CDR1 and CDR2 are SQVTM and ANQGSEA. The V gene end was trimmed by 3 bases and the J gene end by 6 bases; junction bases not matched to a gene: 13. CDR3 size: 16 residues. The DNA of the CDR3 is TGCAGCGTTGACGGGAGGGGCACTAGCGGGGGCTCCGAGCAGTACTTC. Encoded protein: CSVDGRGTSGGSEQYF.

Many counts were recorded for this clonotype. The J gene is TRBJ1-1, the V gene TRBV29-1, with D hard to call. In germline, CDR1 is SQVTM, CDR2 ANQGSEA. Trimming cost V 7 bases and J 1 base, with 10 bases left between them. CDR3 size: 12 residues. In nucleotides, the CDR3 is TGCAGCGCCGCAACAAGGAACACTGAAGCTTTCTTT. It encodes CSAATRNTEAFF. The whole variable domain, remainder taken from reference TRBV29-1 and TRBJ1-1, is SAVISQKPSRDICQRGTSLTIQCQVDSQVTMMFWYRQQPGQSLTLIATANQGSEATYESGFVIDKFPISRPNLTFSTLTVSNMSPEDSSIYLCSAATRNTEAFFGQGTRLTVV.

This chain uses TRBV15 with TRBJ2-7, with TRBD1 as a possible D gene (5 bases). CDR3 length: 15 amino acids. CDR1 LNHNV and CDR2 YYDKDF come from the germline V gene (reference sequence). Deletions cut 0 bases from V and 0 bases from J, with 9 bases between. The CDR3 DNA reads TGTGCCACCAGCAGAGATCAGGGCAGCTCCTACGAGCAGTACTTC. This gives the protein CATSRDQGSSYEQYF.

Relative to its sample, this clonotype is medium-sized (0.01 to 0.1%). The V gene is TRBV9, the J gene TRBJ2-7; D might be TRBD1 (6 bases). With 4 bases removed from V and 6 bases from J, the gap between germline ends came to 14 bases. This CDR3 comprises 13 residues. From germline, CDR1 is SGDLS and CDR2 YYNGEE. This CDR3 reads CASSPSRGSEQYF. The CDR3 DNA is TGTGCCAGCAGCCCCTCCAGGGGTAGCGAGCAGTACTTC.

This clonotype showed up just a few times. The V and J genes are TRBV5-5 and TRBJ2-7; D gene ambiguous. The CDR3 sequence is 13 residues long. V lost 1 base and J 6 bases, leaving 11 bases between the germline ends. The germline V gene has CDR1 SGHKS and CDR2 YYEKEE (reference sequence). The CDR3 reads CASSLNTDFEQYF. The DNA for the CDR3 is TGTGCCAGCAGCTTGAATACTGATTTCGAGCAGTACTTC.

The gene calls are TRBV30 and TRBJ2-3; the D gene is possibly TRBD1 (5 bases). From germline, CDR1 is GTSNPN and CDR2 SVGIG (reference sequence). The CDR3 is 13 amino acids. The germline V and J ends were trimmed by 8 bases and 1 base, with 13 bases remaining between them. CDR3 residues: CARGPGRTDTQYF. Written as DNA, the CDR3 is TGTGCCAGGGGTCCAGGGCGCACAGATACGCAGTATTTT.

This clonotype has ten or more counts. This chain links TRBV12-3 or TRBV12-4 with TRBJ1-1, with 7 bases lining up with TRBD1. The junction had 11 bases not matched to a gene; V was cut back by 6 bases and J by 4 bases. The CDR3 has 15 residues. The CDR3 nucleotides read TGTGCCAGCAGGCGACCATACAGGGGCAGCACTGAAGCTTTCTTT. Translation gives CASRRPYRGSTEAFF.

This clonotype was found a few times. The J gene is TRBJ1-3, the V gene TRBV5-5, with 7 bases aligning to TRBD1. This CDR3 contains 16 residues. CDR1 and CDR2 (germline): SGHKS, YYEKEE (reference sequence). With 3 bases clipped from V and 4 bases from J, the junction kept 10 bases outside the gene matches. CDR3 sequence (DNA): TGTGCCAGCAGCTGGGAGGGACAGTCGCGAGGAAACACCATATATTTT. Amino acid sequence: CASSWEGQSRGNTIYF.

In this sample, this clonotype turned up many times. The chain couples TRBV12-3 or TRBV12-4 to TRBJ1-5, with D unclear. Trimming stripped 5 bases from V and 4 bases from J, with 6 bases between. CDR3 length: 12 residues. The CDR3 loop reads CASSLNNQPQHF. CDR3 DNA sequence: TGTGCCAGCAGTCTCAATAATCAGCCCCAGCATTTT.

In its sample, this clonotype was seen many times. The CDR3 spells CASTPSQGRTAFF. DNA for the CDR3: TGTGCCAGCACCCCGTCGCAGGGGAGAACAGCTTTCTTT. The chain links TRBV6-6 to TRBJ1-1; the D gene is possibly TRBD1 (6 bases). V was shortened by 7 bases and J by 10 bases, with 19 bases between the two germline ends. Germline V gene lookup returns CDR1 MNHNY and CDR2 SVGAGI (reference sequence). CDR3 length equals 13 residues.

By share, this clonotype counts as medium-sized. V and J are TRBV29-1 and TRBJ2-5; TRBD2 agrees at 12 bases. The CDR3 contains 17 residues. CDR1 SQVTM and CDR2 ANQGSEA come from the germline V gene. With V trimmed by 1 base and J by 2 bases, 8 bases remained unmatched. For the CDR3, the DNA is TGCAGCGTTGAAGTGGTTGGACTAGCGGGGCCTCAAGAGACCCAGTACTTC. Translating it yields CSVEVVGLAGPQETQYF. The full variable domain, with the rest looked up from reference TRBV29-1 and TRBJ2-5, is SAVISQKPSRDICQRGTSLTIQCQVDSQVTMMFWYRQQPGQSLTLIATANQGSEATYESGFVIDKFPISRPNLTFSTLTVSNMSPEDSSIYLCSVEVVGLAGPQETQYFGPGTRLLVL.

Relative to its sample, this clonotype is medium-sized. The V call is TRBV6-2 or TRBV6-3, the J call TRBJ2-1; tentative D call: TRBD1 (5 bases). Germline-derived CDR1 and CDR2 are MNHEY and SVGEGT. This CDR3 region has 13 residues. V shed 5 bases and J shed 4 bases, with 9 bases lying between them. CDR3 amino acids: CASSPDSYNEQFF. In DNA form, the CDR3 reads TGTGCCAGCAGTCCCGACAGTTACAATGAGCAGTTCTTC.

V is TRBV28 and J is TRBJ2-1, with 9 bases identical to TRBD2. Trimming removed 2 bases from V and 7 bases from J; junction bases left unmatched: 3. The CDR3 covers 14 residues. Germline V lookup: CDR1 MDHEN, CDR2 SYDVKM. Here the CDR3 DNA reads TGTGCCAGCAGTTTAAGCGGGAGGAGGAATGAGCAGTTCTTC. It codes for CASSLSGRRNEQFF.

This clonotype was seen only a few times. The rearrangement uses TRBV29-1 and TRBJ2-5; D is unresolved. The V gene lost 4 bases and the J gene lost 5 bases, with 11 bases spanning the gap. In germline, CDR1 is SQVTM, CDR2 ANQGSEA. This CDR3 contains 12 residues. The CDR3 bases are TGCAGCGTTGTGGCGCTCCGGGAGACCCAGTACTTC. Protein: CSVVALRETQYF.

By frequency in the sample, this clonotype is medium-sized. The chain is built from TRBV19 and TRBJ1-2; no firm D call. This CDR3 comprises 13 residues. The germline V gene has CDR1 LNHDA and CDR2 SQIVND (reference sequence). V was trimmed by 2 bases and J by 4 bases, leaving 8 bases between them. DNA of the CDR3: TGTGCCAGTAGTATACTAGGTCGCTATGGCTACACCTTC. This codes for CASSILGRYGYTF.

There are many counts of this clonotype. This rearrangement joins TRBV7-3 to TRBJ1-6; D possibly corresponds to TRBD1 (5 bases). V lost 3 bases and J 6 bases, leaving 6 bases between the germline ends. The CDR3 sequence is 13 residues long. CDR1 is SGHTA and CDR2 is FQGTGA in the germline V gene. The CDR3 loop is CASSLRGNSPLHF. CDR3 DNA: TGTGCCAGCAGCTTGAGGGGTAATTCACCCCTCCACTTT.

This clonotype appeared many times. The chain recombines TRBV12-3 or TRBV12-4 with TRBJ2-1, with D tentatively TRBD2 (7 bases). V shed 7 bases and J shed 9 bases, with 16 bases lying between them. The CDR3 runs 13 residues. CDR3 protein: CASTLGGQGEQFF. The CDR3 nucleotides are TGTGCCAGCACCTTGGGGGGGCAGGGTGAGCAGTTCTTC.

This clonotype showed up many times. The gene calls are TRBV5-1 and TRBJ2-5, with D possibly being TRBD2 (5 bases). Trimming shortened V by 0 bases and J by 5 bases, and 11 bases separated the two germline ends. Germline V CDR1 and CDR2: SGHRS, YFSETQ. The length of the CDR3 is 14 residues. The CDR3 reads CASSLGQRWETQYF. The CDR3 nucleotides read TGCGCCAGCAGCTTGGGCCAGCGGTGGGAGACCCAGTACTTC. The variable domain in full, completed from reference TRBV5-1 and TRBJ2-5, reads KAGVTQTPRYLIKTRGQQVTLSCSPISGHRSVSWYQQTPGQGLQFLFEYFSETQRNKGNFPGRFSGRQFSNSRSEMNVSTLELGDSALYLCASSLGQRWETQYFGPGTRLLVL.

This clonotype was recorded many times. J is TRBJ2-5 and V is TRBV12-3 or TRBV12-4; 8 nucleotides agree with TRBD2. The CDR3 covers 15 residues. With V trimmed by 5 bases and J by 2 bases, 7 bases remained unmatched. CDR3 protein: CASSLGLAAQETQYF. In nucleotides, the CDR3 is TGTGCCAGCAGTCTTGGACTAGCAGCTCAAGAGACCCAGTACTTC.

At least ten counts were recorded for this clonotype. The V call is TRBV5-1, the J call TRBJ1-4, with D hard to call. From germline, CDR1 is SGHRS and CDR2 YFSETQ. The CDR3 covers 14 residues. The ends were cut back, 2 bases at V and 1 base at J, with 6 bases in the middle. The CDR3 DNA is TGCGCCAGCAGCTTATTGGGAACTAATGAAAAACTGTTTTTT. It is translated as CASSLLGTNEKLFF.

This clonotype came up many times. The chain recombines TRBV29-1 with TRBJ2-1; TRBD1 agrees at 9 bases. The CDR3 runs 17 residues. V lost 4 bases to trimming and J lost 2 bases; unmatched junction nucleotides: 12. Per germline, CDR1 SQVTM and CDR2 ANQGSEA. CDR3 DNA sequence: TGCAGCGTTGGGGACACAGGGGGCACGCCCCCCTACAATGAGCAGTTCTTC. The encoded protein is CSVGDTGGTPPYNEQFF.

This clonotype is categorized as medium-sized. The rearrangement links TRBV4-1 to TRBJ1-4; 8 positions match TRBD1. The germline CDR1 and CDR2 sequences are MGHRA and YSYEKL. V lost 3 bases, J lost 10 bases, and 10 bases stayed unmatched. The CDR3 sequence is 15 residues long. The chain's CDR3 is CASSHLRTGFGKLFF. Written as DNA, the CDR3 is TGCGCCAGCAGCCACCTCCGGACAGGGTTCGGAAAACTGTTTTTT.